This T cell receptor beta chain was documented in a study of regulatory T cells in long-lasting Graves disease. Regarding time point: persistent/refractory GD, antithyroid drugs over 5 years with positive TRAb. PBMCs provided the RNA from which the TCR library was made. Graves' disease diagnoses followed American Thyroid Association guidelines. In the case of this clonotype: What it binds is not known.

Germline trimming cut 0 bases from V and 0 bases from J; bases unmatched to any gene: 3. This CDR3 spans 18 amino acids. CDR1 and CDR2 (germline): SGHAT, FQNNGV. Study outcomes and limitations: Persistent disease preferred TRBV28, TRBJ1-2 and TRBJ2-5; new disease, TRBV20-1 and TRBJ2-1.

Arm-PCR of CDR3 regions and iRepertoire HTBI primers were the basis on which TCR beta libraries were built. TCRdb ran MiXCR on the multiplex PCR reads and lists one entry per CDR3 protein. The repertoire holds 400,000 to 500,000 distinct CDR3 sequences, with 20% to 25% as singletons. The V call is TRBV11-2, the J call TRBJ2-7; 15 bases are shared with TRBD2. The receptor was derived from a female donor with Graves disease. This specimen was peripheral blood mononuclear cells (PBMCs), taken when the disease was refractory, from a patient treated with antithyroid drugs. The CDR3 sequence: CASSLEGLAGGRSYEQYF. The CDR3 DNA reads TGTGCCAGCAGCTTAGAGGGACTAGCGGGAGGCCGCTCCTACGAGCAGTACTTC.